These T cell receptor beta chains were read from a single sample in a study of cytomegalovirus exposure and HLA in healthy donors. The method was immunoSEQ multiplex PCR; TCRdb's version includes in-frame clones alone and lacks a portion of them. The table includes about 190,000 clones, roughly 13% detected once. Sequencing was done on a sample of PBMCs. The receptors come from a man aged 50-60 years in good health and CMV-seropositive. The CDR3 runs from the conserved cysteine through the conserved F or W. The D gene is left open where the match is weak. Size is stated for part of the rows, as once, few or many counts, or as a class when the clone is expanded.

J gene: TRBJ1-1; D gene: TRBD1; clone size: few; V gene: TRBV7-6; CDR3 protein: CASSLLKDRDTEAFF; CDR3 DNA: TGTGCCAGCAGCTTATTAAAGGACAGGGACACTGAAGCTTTCTTT
J gene: TRBJ2-1; D gene: .; clone size: .; V gene: TRBV18; CDR3 protein: CASTAGQSSYNEQFF; CDR3 DNA: TGTGCCAGTACGGCCGGACAGAGCTCCTACAATGAGCAGTTCTTC
J gene: TRBJ1-2; D gene: .; clone size: .; V gene: TRBV6-5; CDR3 protein: CASSGGRALAGYTF; CDR3 DNA: TGTGCCAGCAGCGGGGGAAGGGCACTAGCCGGCTACACCTTC
J gene: TRBJ1-2; D gene: TRBD1; clone size: .; V gene: TRBV4-3; CDR3 protein: CASSPNPTGVEGYTF; CDR3 DNA: TGCGCCAGCAGCCCCAACCCGACAGGGGTAGAAGGCTACACCTTC
J gene: TRBJ2-3; D gene: .; clone size: few; V gene: TRBV7-9; CDR3 protein: CASFVGGTDTQYF; CDR3 DNA: TGTGCCAGCTTCGTTGGGGGGACAGATACGCAGTATTTT
J gene: TRBJ2-2; D gene: TRBD1; clone size: .; V gene: TRBV10-1; CDR3 protein: CASSEGQADTGELFF; CDR3 DNA: TGCGCCAGCAGTGAGGGACAGGCAGACACCGGGGAGCTGTTTTTT
J gene: TRBJ1-2; D gene: .; clone size: .; V gene: TRBV18; CDR3 protein: CASSLIGVDGYTF; CDR3 DNA: TGTGCCAGCTCCCTTATAGGGGTGGATGGCTACACCTTC
J gene: TRBJ1-1; D gene: TRBD1; clone size: .; V gene: TRBV5-4; CDR3 protein: CASKGPGGLGVGTEAFF; CDR3 DNA: TGTGCCAGCAAAGGCCCAGGGGGTTTAGGTGTCGGCACTGAAGCTTTCTTT
J gene: TRBJ2-5; D gene: .; clone size: few; V gene: TRBV13; CDR3 protein: CASSTRTKKETQYF; CDR3 DNA: TGTGCCAGCAGCACCCGGACTAAAAAAGAGACCCAGTACTTC
J gene: TRBJ2-3; D gene: .; clone size: .; V gene: TRBV18; CDR3 protein: CASSPRDKSTDTQYF; CDR3 DNA: TGTGCCAGCTCACCAAGAGATAAAAGCACAGATACGCAGTATTTT
J gene: TRBJ2-3; D gene: .; clone size: .; V gene: TRBV6-4; CDR3 protein: CASSDQSTDTQYF; CDR3 DNA: TGTGCCAGCAGTGACCAGAGCACAGATACGCAGTATTTT
J gene: TRBJ2-1; D gene: .; clone size: few; V gene: TRBV6-5; CDR3 protein: CASSYSLIPNNEQFF; CDR3 DNA: TGTGCCAGCAGTTACAGCCTCATACCAAACAATGAGCAGTTCTTC
J gene: TRBJ1-2; D gene: TRBD1; clone size: few; V gene: TRBV5-4; CDR3 protein: CASSTLTGKDGYTF; CDR3 DNA: TGTGCCAGCAGCACGCTGACAGGGAAAGATGGCTACACCTTC
J gene: TRBJ1-5; D gene: .; clone size: .; V gene: TRBV7-2; CDR3 protein: CASSARTVSNQPQHF; CDR3 DNA: TGTGCCAGCAGCGCACGGACAGTCTCCAATCAGCCCCAGCATTTT
J gene: TRBJ2-2; D gene: .; clone size: .; V gene: TRBV11-3; CDR3 protein: CASSLGGRVGELFF; CDR3 DNA: TGTGCCAGCAGCTTAGGGGGGCGGGTCGGGGAGCTGTTTTTT
J gene: TRBJ2-5; D gene: TRBD2; clone size: few; V gene: TRBV6-5; CDR3 protein: CASSLRGAQYF; CDR3 DNA: TGTGCCAGCAGCCTTCGGGGGGCCCAGTACTTC